What follows are 9 T cell receptor beta chains derived from one specimen sequenced in a study of cytotoxic CD8 clonotypes in ibrutinib-treated CLL. Generated by immunoSEQ multiplex PCR, the TCRdb table keeps only in-frame clones and is missing some. Of 110,000 to 150,000 clones listed, 75% to 80% are singletons. The material was PBMCs, obtained after 24 months of ibrutinib treatment. The receptor source for this set is a human donor with chronic lymphocytic leukemia.

This chain joins TRBV4-3 and TRBJ2-7, with 9 positions matching TRBD1. The V segment lost 4 bases and the J segment 7 bases; nucleotides outside the gene matches: 5. The CDR3 has 13 residues. The germline V gene has CDR1 LGHNA and CDR2 YSLEER. The CDR3 nucleotides read TGCGCCAGCAGCCCTAGGGACAGGGATGAGCAGTACTTC. Protein product: CASSPRDRDEQYF.

The V and J genes are TRBV7-2 and TRBJ2-2; TRBD1 matches 8 bases. Germline assignment: CDR1 SGHTA and CDR2 FQGNSA. J gave up 3 bases and V 6 bases, and 6 bases lay outside the gene matches. The CDR3 length is 15 residues. CDR3 amino acids: CASRSGGADTGELFF. Here the CDR3 DNA reads TGTGCCAGCAGATCAGGGGGCGCTGACACCGGGGAGCTGTTTTTT. The complete variable domain, with remaining parts taken from reference TRBV7-2 and TRBJ2-2, reads GAGVSQSPSNKVTEKGKDVELRCDPISGHTALYWYRQSLGQGLEFLIYFQGNSAPDKSGLPSDRFSAERTGGSVSTLTIQRTQQEDSAVYLCASRSGGADTGELFFGEGSRLTVL.

The chain employs TRBV13 and TRBJ2-7, with D perhaps matching TRBD2 (7 bases). This CDR3 has 14 amino acids. V gave up 11 bases and J gave up 4 bases, with 21 bases separating them. Germline V CDR1 and CDR2: PRHDT, FYEKMQ (reference sequence). The CDR3 nucleotides are TGTGCCGACAGGAGGGTAGCGGGCCCGTACGAGCAGTACTTC. Translation gives CADRRVAGPYEQYF.

V gene TRBV18 combines with J gene TRBJ1-6, with TRBD1 identical over 7 bases. The CDR3 consists of 16 residues. From germline, CDR1 is KGHSH and CDR2 LQKENI. V was pared by 4 bases and J by 4 bases, with 7 bases of the junction left unmatched. Written as DNA, the CDR3 is TGTGCCAGCTCACTCCGGGACAGCACATATAATTCACCCCTCCACTTT. It is translated as CASSLRDSTYNSPLHF. The variable domain in full, with the rest retrieved from reference TRBV18 and TRBJ1-6, is NAGVMQNPRHLVRRRGQEARLRCSPMKGHSHVYWYRQLPEEGLKFMVYLQKENIIDESGMPKERFSAEFPKEGPSILRIQQVVRGDSAAYFCASSLRDSTYNSPLHFGNGTRLTVT.

This clone was seen a single time. This sequence joins TRBV19 and TRBJ1-2; TRBD1 matches 11 bases. CDR1 LNHDA and CDR2 SQIVND come from the germline V gene (reference sequence). CDR3 size: 17 residues. With 5 bases clipped from V and 0 bases from J, the junction kept 8 bases outside the gene matches. The CDR3 region is CASSPAGGQGANYGYTF. The CDR3 nucleotides are TGTGCCAGTAGTCCCGCCGGGGGACAGGGGGCTAACTATGGCTACACCTTC.

Details on this clone: The same CDR3 is also encoded by other DNA sequences in this sample. The chain joins TRBV5-1 to TRBJ1-5, with TRBD1 as a possible D gene (5 bases). Germline V gives CDR1 SGHRS, CDR2 YFSETQ. With 0 bases removed from V and 4 bases from J, the gap between germline ends came to 8 bases. The CDR3 has 14 amino acids. The CDR3 sequence: CASSLGAGNQPQHF. DNA of the CDR3: TGCGCCAGCAGCTTGGGGGCAGGGAATCAGCCCCAGCATTTT.

V usage is TRBV7-3 and J usage is TRBJ2-7, with 7 bases fitting TRBD2. Germline-derived CDR1 and CDR2 are SGHTA and FQGTGA. This CDR3 spans 15 amino acids. V lost 3 bases and J lost 6; bases outside the gene matches: 11. CDR3 sequence reads: CASSFLADPAPEQYF. The CDR3 nucleotides are TGTGCCAGCAGCTTTCTAGCGGACCCAGCCCCCGAGCAGTACTTC. The variable domain in full, completed from reference TRBV7-3 and TRBJ2-7, reads GAGVSQTPSNKVTEKGKYVELRCDPISGHTALYWYRQSLGQGPEFLIYFQGTGAADDSGLPNDRFFAVRPEGSVSTLKIQRTERGDSAVYLCASSFLADPAPEQYFGPGTRLTVT.

The chain links TRBV7-2 to TRBJ2-5; D remains ambiguous. Germline CDR1 reads SGHTA; CDR2 reads FQGNSA. This CDR3 has 12 amino acids. Trimming took 5 bases from V and 10 from J, leaving 14 bases between them. The chain's CDR3 is CASSPARPDQYF. The CDR3 region has the DNA TGTGCCAGCAGCCCCGCGCGGCCCGACCAGTACTTC.

V usage is TRBV29-1 and J usage is TRBJ1-3, with D perhaps TRBD1 (6 bases). Per germline, CDR1 SQVTM and CDR2 ANQGSEA. This CDR3 is 12 amino acids long. V was trimmed by 7 bases and J by 5 bases, leaving 12 bases between them. The CDR3 DNA sequence: TGCAGCGCGCGGGGGCCGCGAAACACCATATATTTT. Translation: CSARGPRNTIYF.